The 16 T cell receptor beta chains reported below all come from one sample, sequenced in a study of shared clonotypes between healthy human individuals. The protocol was immunoSEQ multiplex PCR, while the TCRdb copy is restricted to in-frame clones and leaves out a portion. The top ten hold 0.1% to 0.15% of the sample, which has about 2 million clones, 85% to 95% seen once. The sequenced sample was naive CD4+ T cells sorted from blood. Subset in this sample: CD45RA+ positively selected. These receptors all stem from a man aged 18 to 29 in good health.

This chain connects TRBV10-1 to TRBJ1-1; 11 bases match TRBD1. The V and J ends lost 6 bases and 4 bases, in that order; junction bases with no gene match: 7. Germline loops: CDR1 WNHNN, CDR2 SYGVQD (reference sequence). This CDR3 region has 15 residues. Here the CDR3 reads CASSAGTGGVTEAFF. The CDR3, as DNA: TGCGCCAGCAGCGCCGGGACAGGGGGAGTCACTGAAGCTTTCTTT.

The sample holds a few counts of this clone. Other DNA sequences of this sample code for an identical CDR3. The chain recombines TRBV19 with TRBJ1-5, with D maybe TRBD1 (6 bases). From germline, CDR1 is LNHDA and CDR2 SQIVND (reference sequence). CDR3 length: 13 residues. Trimming took 6 bases from V and 1 from J, leaving 7 bases between them. CDR3 protein: CASSGQSNQPQHF. Written as DNA, the CDR3 is TGTGCCAGTAGCGGACAGAGCAATCAGCCCCAGCATTTT.

With regard to this clone: Other DNA variants within this sample encode the same CDR3. The chain recombines TRBV4-2 with TRBJ2-1; D ambiguous. The V and J ends lost 5 bases and 1 base respectively, with 15 bases between them. This CDR3 has 16 amino acids. Germline V gene data show CDR1 as LGHNA and CDR2 as YNFKEQ. CDR3 region: CASSLGRPESYNEQFF. The CDR3 bases are TGTGCCAGCAGCTTAGGACGTCCTGAGTCCTACAATGAGCAGTTCTTC.

This rearrangement joins TRBV5-1 to TRBJ1-2; D call uncertain. Per the germline V gene, CDR1 is SGHRS and CDR2 is YFSETQ. This CDR3 region has 12 residues. Deletions cut 5 bases from V and 5 bases from J, with 10 bases between. CDR3 sequence reads: CASSQDQYGYTF. In nucleotides, the CDR3 is TGCGCCAGCAGTCAGGACCAATATGGCTACACCTTC. The variable domain in full, with the rest retrieved from reference TRBV5-1 and TRBJ1-2, is KAGVTQTPRYLIKTRGQQVTLSCSPISGHRSVSWYQQTPGQGLQFLFEYFSETQRNKGNFPGRFSGRQFSNSRSEMNVSTLELGDSALYLCASSQDQYGYTFGSGTRLTVV.

This clone was counted a single time. This chain uses TRBV7-2 with TRBJ2-5; 7 bases are a match to TRBD1. The V gene end was trimmed by 5 bases and the J gene end by 7 bases; junction bases not matched to a gene: 10. The CDR3 runs to 14 residues. Germline CDR1 reads SGHTA; CDR2 reads FQGNSA. The CDR3 DNA reads TGTGCCAGCAGCCCCAACAGGGGAGTAGGGACCCAGTACTTC. Translation gives CASSPNRGVGTQYF.

A remark on this clone: The same CDR3 also results from other DNA sequences found in this sample. The chain couples TRBV6-1 to TRBJ1-2, with 7 bases lining up with TRBD1. Looked up from germline, CDR1 is MNHNS and CDR2 is SASEGT. V lost 6 bases and J lost 0; bases outside the gene matches: 4. CDR3 length equals 14 residues. For the CDR3, the DNA is TGTGCCAGCAGCCCGACAGGGACTAACTATGGCTACACCTTC. Translating it yields CASSPTGTNYGYTF.

The chain combines TRBV2 with TRBJ1-2, with 7 bases identical to TRBD1. This CDR3 is 14 amino acids long. V was pared by 3 bases and J by 3 bases, with 4 bases of the junction left unmatched. From germline, CDR1 is SNHLY and CDR2 FYNNEI. The CDR3 reads CASSERGTDYGYTF. CDR3 DNA: TGTGCCAGCAGTGAGAGGGGGACAGACTATGGCTACACCTTC.

The rearrangement uses TRBV7-2 and TRBJ2-7; no clear D gene. Trimming pared 2 bases from V and 9 bases from J, leaving 11 bases between. The CDR3 sequence is 12 residues long. Germline V gene data show CDR1 as SGHTA and CDR2 as FQGNSA. CDR3 coding DNA: TGTGCCAGCAGCTTAAGAAGTGAAATGCAGTACTTC. It codes for CASSLRSEMQYF.

J is TRBJ2-1 and V is TRBV15, with 12 bases fitting TRBD2. Germline CDR1 reads LNHNV; CDR2 reads YYDKDF (reference sequence). The ends lost 1 base at V and 6 bases at J; junction bases unmatched: 1. The CDR3 covers 15 residues. This CDR3 is CATSRASGGANEQFF. CDR3 DNA: TGTGCCACCAGCAGAGCTAGCGGGGGGGCCAATGAGCAGTTCTTC. Using reference TRBV15 and TRBJ2-1 for the parts outside the CDR3, the full variable domain is DAMVIQNPRYQVTQFGKPVTLSCSQTLNHNVMYWYQQKSSQAPKLLFHYYDKDFNNEADTPDNFQSRRPNTSFCFLDIRSPGLGDTAMYLCATSRASGGANEQFFGPGTRLTVL.

This clone appeared a single time. The CDR3 region has the DNA TGTGCCAGCAGCTACCAGCCGAATCAGCCCCAGCATTTT. Its protein product is CASSYQPNQPQHF. V gene TRBV28 combines with J gene TRBJ1-5, with no clear D. Trimming removed 6 bases from V and 4 bases from J, with 10 bases in between. Germline loops: CDR1 MDHEN, CDR2 SYDVKM. The CDR3 spans 13 residues.

The chain couples TRBV5-4 to TRBJ1-1; TRBD1 matches 11 bases. V gave up 6 bases and J gave up 0 bases; unmatched junction bases: 4. This CDR3 region has 15 residues. Germline V CDR1 and CDR2: SGHNT, YYREEE (reference sequence). Written as DNA, the CDR3 is TGTGCCAGCACCGGGACAGGGGGTGTGAACACTGAAGCTTTCTTT. The encoded protein is CASTGTGGVNTEAFF.

The chain recombines TRBV4-1 with TRBJ2-1; 9 positions match TRBD2. Trimming at V came to 1 base and at J to 6 bases, leaving 7 bases not matched to a gene. The CDR3 spans 16 residues. Germline V lookup: CDR1 MGHRA, CDR2 YSYEKL. The CDR3 is CASSQVASGIGNEQFF. The CDR3 nucleotides read TGCGCCAGCAGCCAAGTGGCTAGCGGGATAGGCAATGAGCAGTTCTTC.

This rearrangement joins TRBV19 to TRBJ1-2; D remains unclear. CDR1 is LNHDA, CDR2 SQIVND, per germline (reference sequence). CDR3 length equals 14 residues. V lost 7 bases, J lost 4 bases, and 16 bases lay in between. As DNA, the CDR3 is TGTGCCAGTAATGGAGGGATTAAGATCTATGGCTACACCTTC. It yields the protein CASNGGIKIYGYTF. Full variable domain (remainder filled in from reference TRBV19 and TRBJ1-2): DGGITQSPKYLFRKEGQNVTLSCEQNLNHDAMYWYRQDPGQGLRLIYYSQIVNDFQKGDIAEGYSVSREKKESFPLTVTSAQKNPTAFYLCASNGGIKIYGYTFGSGTRLTVV.

This chain joins TRBV10-3 and TRBJ2-3; D is unclear. Germline V gives CDR1 ENHRY, CDR2 SYGVKD. The CDR3 has 15 amino acids. The germline V and J ends were trimmed by 5 bases and 0 bases, with 12 bases remaining between them. The CDR3 loop is CAISSGVGSTDTQYF. The CDR3 DNA is TGTGCCATCAGTTCAGGCGTCGGAAGCACAGATACGCAGTATTTT.

The CDR3 nucleotides read TGCGCCAGCCTGACAGGGGGCACCGGGGAGCTGTTTTTT. Encoded protein: CASLTGGTGELFF. The rearrangement links TRBV10-2 to TRBJ2-2, with TRBD1 matching 9 bases. The CDR3 totals 13 residues. J was trimmed by 4 bases and V by 8 bases; bases with no gene match: 2. The germline V gene encodes CDR1 WSHSY and CDR2 SAAADI.

The chain combines TRBV10-3 with TRBJ2-5; D is possibly TRBD2 (5 bases). This CDR3 has 14 amino acids. Germline lookup yields CDR1 ENHRY and CDR2 SYGVKD. Deletions cut 6 bases from V and 4 bases from J, with 15 bases between. The CDR3 bases are TGTGCCATCAGGGGCGACTATCCGCCAGAGACCCAGTACTTC. Protein sequence: CAIRGDYPPETQYF.